Shown below are 26 T cell receptor beta chains from a single sample sequenced in a study of monozygotic twins with inflammatory bowel disease. Following a re-call of the 5' RACE reads, TCRdb has one entry per CDR3 protein and lacks DNA. The sample features approximately 400,000 distinct CDR3 sequences, with around 2.4% in its top ten. The sample was blood. These TCRs come from a human donor with ulcerative colitis or Crohn's disease, or a healthy co-twin of an affected twin (not recorded which).

The chain links TRBV4-3 to TRBJ2-1. The CDR3 loop spans 12 amino acids. Looked up from germline, CDR1 is LGHNA and CDR2 is YSLEER. Here the CDR3 reads CASSRVNNEQFF.

The chain is built from TRBV30 and TRBJ2-1; without DNA, the TCRdb call of TRBD2 cannot be checked. Germline CDR1 reads GTSNPN; CDR2 reads SVGIG (reference sequence). This CDR3 region has 13 residues. The CDR3 region is CAWKETSGGSLFF.

The chain combines TRBV29-1 with TRBJ1-1; TCRdb's assignment of TRBD1 cannot be checked, as there is no DNA. CDR3 length: 13 residues. From germline, CDR1 is SQVTM and CDR2 ANQGSEA. Here the CDR3 reads CSTSTGPNTEAFF.

This chain's CDR3 is CASSLTRPGGAGNTIYF. J is TRBJ1-3 and V is TRBV7-2. Per the germline V gene, CDR1 is SGHTA and CDR2 is FQGNSA. The CDR3 loop spans 17 amino acids.

This chain joins TRBV3-1 and TRBJ1-5; no DNA is available, so the TRBD1 call from TCRdb remains unchecked. The germline CDR1 and CDR2 sequences are LGHDT and YNNKEL (reference sequence). This CDR3 is 17 amino acids long. The CDR3 sequence: CASSQAGGGEGNQPQHF.

This chain joins TRBV20-1 and TRBJ2-7; lacking DNA, the TRBD2 call made by TCRdb goes unchecked. The CDR3 has 17 amino acids. Germline V gives CDR1 DFQATT, CDR2 SNEGSKA (reference sequence). The CDR3 protein is CSARGTSAGGLRGEQYF.

V is TRBV5-1 and J is TRBJ2-3; TCRdb outputs TRBD2, but without DNA this stays unchecked. This CDR3 is built from 15 residues. Looked up from germline, CDR1 is SGHRS and CDR2 is YFSETQ. This CDR3 is CASSRGLPETDTQYF.

The chain carries TRBV28 and TRBJ1-2. The CDR3 length is 13 residues. The germline gives CDR1 MDHEN, CDR2 SYDVKM. The CDR3 sequence is CASSLLTARGYTF.

The genes are TRBV6-5 and TRBJ2-2; TCRdb indicates TRBD2, and absent DNA this call remains unverified. CDR3 length equals 17 residues. Germline assignment: CDR1 MNHEY and CDR2 SVGAGI. The CDR3 loop is CASSYPLIAGDTGELFF.

The chain uses TRBV5-5 and TRBJ2-2; TCRdb picks TRBD2, but there is no DNA to check that call. CDR1 SGHKS and CDR2 YYEKEE come from the germline V gene (reference sequence). This CDR3 is 17 amino acids long. The CDR3 is CASSPTLARGDTGELFF. The variable domain in full, completed from reference TRBV5-5 and TRBJ2-2, reads DAGVTQSPTHLIKTRGQQVTLRCSPISGHKSVSWYQQVLGQGPQFIFQYYEKEERGRGNFPDRFSARQFPNYSSELNVNALLLGDSALYLCASSPTLARGDTGELFFGEGSRLTVL.

This rearrangement joins TRBV15 to TRBJ2-1; TCRdb reports TRBD2, a call that lacks DNA to check it against. The germline V gene encodes CDR1 LNHNV and CDR2 YYDKDF (reference sequence). This CDR3 has 15 residues. CDR3: CATSRRLAGINEQFF.

This rearrangement joins TRBV7-6 to TRBJ1-2. The CDR3 sequence is 12 residues long. CDR1 is SGHVS, CDR2 FNYEAQ, per germline. The CDR3: CASSTNLGGYTF.

The chain joins TRBV6-1 to TRBJ2-3; the TCRdb call, TRBD2, lacks DNA for checking. The CDR3 is 18 amino acids. Looked up from germline, CDR1 is MNHNS and CDR2 is SASEGT. The CDR3 sequence: CASSEWASRLTQPDTQYF.

The V call is TRBV11-1, the J call TRBJ2-2; the TCRdb call, TRBD2, lacks DNA for checking. Germline-derived CDR1 and CDR2 are SGHAT and FQDESV (reference sequence). This CDR3 spans 19 amino acids. CDR3 loop: CASSRLSERGANLPGELFF.

The chain employs TRBV5-1 and TRBJ2-2; TCRdb's D gene call, TRBD1, goes unchecked for lack of DNA. The CDR3 has 16 amino acids. Germline V gene sequence: CDR1 SGHRS, CDR2 YFSETQ. CDR3 region: CASSLSGMMNTGELFF.

The J gene is TRBJ2-7, the V gene TRBV5-1; as DNA is missing, the TRBD2 call by TCRdb cannot be tested. From germline, CDR1 is SGHRS and CDR2 YFSETQ. The CDR3 contains 14 residues. The CDR3 sequence is CASSLLGLTYEQYF.

The J gene is TRBJ1-6, the V gene TRBV6-6. CDR1 is MNHNY and CDR2 is SVGAGI in the germline V gene (reference sequence). This CDR3 spans 13 amino acids. The CDR3 sequence: CASSYEGRSPLHF.

The chain combines TRBV5-1 with TRBJ1-4; TCRdb lists TRBD1, though no DNA is available to test this call. CDR3 length: 15 residues. Germline CDR1 reads SGHRS; CDR2 reads YFSETQ. The CDR3: CASSLYQGDSEKLFF.

The J gene is TRBJ1-2, the V gene TRBV5-1. This CDR3 has 13 amino acids. The germline gives CDR1 SGHRS, CDR2 YFSETQ. CDR3 protein: CASSLSGMGGYTF.

V gene TRBV5-5 combines with J gene TRBJ1-2. This CDR3 has 13 amino acids. In germline, CDR1 is SGHKS, CDR2 YYEKEE (reference sequence). This chain's CDR3 is CASSSGDNYGYTF.

The chain combines TRBV29-1 with TRBJ1-1; the D call of TRBD1 rests on TCRdb alone, since no DNA is present to check it. This CDR3 has 11 amino acids. Germline V CDR1 and CDR2: SQVTM, ANQGSEA. The chain's CDR3 is CSTDRGTEAFF. Filled out from reference TRBV29-1 and TRBJ1-1, the complete variable domain reads SAVISQKPSRDICQRGTSLTIQCQVDSQVTMMFWYRQQPGQSLTLIATANQGSEATYESGFVIDKFPISRPNLTFSTLTVSNMSPEDSSIYLCSTDRGTEAFFGQGTRLTVV.

This chain connects TRBV3-1 to TRBJ2-2. There are 15 residues in the CDR3. Germline lookup yields CDR1 LGHDT and CDR2 YNNKEL (reference sequence). The CDR3 protein is CASSTKVGPTGELFF.

The rearrangement joins TRBV20-1 to TRBJ2-7; TCRdb picks TRBD2, but there is no DNA to check that call. CDR1 is DFQATT, CDR2 SNEGSKA, per germline (reference sequence). The length of the CDR3 is 12 residues. The CDR3 region is CSPGLGVHEQYF.

The V and J genes are TRBV7-9 and TRBJ1-6. From germline, CDR1 is SEHNR and CDR2 FQNEAQ (reference sequence). This CDR3 has 17 residues. CDR3 region: CASSNANLRRDNSPLHF.

The chain recombines TRBV16 with TRBJ1-1. This CDR3 is built from 14 residues. Germline V gene data show CDR1 as KGHSY and CDR2 as FQNENV. Here the CDR3 reads CASSHSYRNTEAFF.

CDR3: CASSPRTAGYGYTF. The rearrangement links TRBV5-1 to TRBJ1-2. CDR1 and CDR2 (germline): SGHRS, YFSETQ. The length of the CDR3 is 14 residues.